This T cell receptor (beta chain) originates from a study of blood T cells in healthy people across ages. General observations from the study: Lack of knowledge of donor CMV status possibly confounded expanded clonotype changes. In long-lived donors, naive CD4+ cell counts and diversity exceeded those of aged donors. Diversity figures based on one million T cells were deemed too low.

This clonotype was seen more than once but under ten times. Its cognate antigen is unknown. Alongside a J-beta primer mix, a sample-barcoded 5' primer served in a second PCR lasting about 6 to 12 cycles. Every sample produced at least 3 million CDR3-containing paired-end reads. TCRdb processed the 5' RACE reads anew with MiXCR; each CDR3 protein has one entry. The sample records approximately 1,100,000 distinct CDR3 sequences, 45% being singletons. Germline CDR1 DFQATT, CDR2 SNEGSKA (reference sequence). The V and J ends lost 1 base and 13 bases respectively, with 23 bases between them. There are 15 residues in the CDR3.

Sequencing input: blood. This clonotype originated in a woman in her sixties in good health. V usage is TRBV20-1 and J usage is TRBJ2-4, with D uncertain. The CDR3 sequence: CSARGYARPRESQYF. The CDR3 region has the DNA TGCAGTGCTAGAGGATATGCGCGGCCGAGAGAATCCCAGTACTTC.